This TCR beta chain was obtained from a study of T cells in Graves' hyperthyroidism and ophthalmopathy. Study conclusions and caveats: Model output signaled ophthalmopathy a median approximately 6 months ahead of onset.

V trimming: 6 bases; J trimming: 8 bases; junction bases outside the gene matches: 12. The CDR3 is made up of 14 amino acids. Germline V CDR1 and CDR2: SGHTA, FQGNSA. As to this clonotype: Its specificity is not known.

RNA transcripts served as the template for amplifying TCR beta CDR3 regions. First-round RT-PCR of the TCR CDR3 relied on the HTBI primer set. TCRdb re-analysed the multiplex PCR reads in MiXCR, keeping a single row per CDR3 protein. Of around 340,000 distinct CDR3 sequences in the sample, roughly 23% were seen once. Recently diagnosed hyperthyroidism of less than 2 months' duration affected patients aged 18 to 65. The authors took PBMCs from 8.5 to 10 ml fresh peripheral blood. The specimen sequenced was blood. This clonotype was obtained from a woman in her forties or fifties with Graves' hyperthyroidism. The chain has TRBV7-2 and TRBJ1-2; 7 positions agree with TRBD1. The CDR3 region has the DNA TGTGCCAGCAGTTCAAGCACAGGGGTCAAGGGCTACACCTTC. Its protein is CASSSSTGVKGYTF.